The T cell receptor (beta chain) under discussion was sequenced for a study of blood T cell repertoires in COVID-19. Study context: PBMCs, B-cell-depleted T cells, or T cells provided the cDNA or gDNA that made up the material.

Only in-frame clones appear in the TCRdb table, and some are missing; sequencing was by immunoSEQ multiplex PCR. The sample carries 30,000 to 45,000 clones, around 85% recorded once. CDR1 and CDR2 (germline): SGHNT, YYREEE (reference sequence). Trimming removed 2 bases from V and 2 bases from J, with 7 bases in between. This CDR3 comprises 13 residues. Sequences were obtained from peripheral blood. This clonotype was obtained from a man aged 80 or over with active or convalescent COVID-19. The rearrangement joins TRBV5-4 to TRBJ1-2; D is possibly TRBD1 (5 bases). This CDR3 reads CASSFAGNYGYTF. In DNA form, the CDR3 reads TGTGCCAGCAGCTTCGCAGGGAACTATGGCTACACCTTC.